This T cell receptor beta chain was recovered during a study of T cells in localized non-small cell lung cancer. Study conclusions and caveats: Sequencing, confined to only one tumor region, leaves heterogeneity possible. A raised T cell density in blood coincided with lengthier overall survival.

Trimming shortened V by 6 bases and J by 3 bases, and 11 bases separated the two germline ends. This CDR3 spans 13 amino acids. Germline V lookup: CDR1 MNHNS, CDR2 SASEGT. Clones were sequenced by immunoSEQ multiplex PCR, and TCRdb holds only the in-frame ones, with some missing. This table holds roughly 20,000 clones, roughly nine tenths found once. Regarding this clone: Its matching antigen is unknown.

V is TRBV6-1 and J is TRBJ1-2; no reliable D call. This sequence originates from a woman aged 40-69 years with stage I lung adenocarcinoma. The specimen comprised peripheral blood, sampled before any cancer treatment. CDR3: CASSLADDYGYTF. CDR3 nucleotides: TGTGCCAGCAGCCTCGCGGACGACTATGGCTACACCTTC.